This TCR beta chain is from a study of blood T cell repertoires in COVID-19. Study in general: T cells, B-cell-depleted T cells, or PBMCs supplied cDNA or gDNA.

Individuals aged roughly 18 to 90 years were recruited from around 22 US areas. Germline V gene data show CDR1 as SGHNT and CDR2 as YENEEA. Between the trimmed V and J ends, which lost 2 bases and 4 bases, there was a span of 14 bases. The length of the CDR3 is 15 residues. In the original processing: Scientists estimated how many nucleated cells there were by amplifying reference gene primers. Profiling relied on immunoSEQ multiplex PCR, and the TCRdb table lists in-frame clones only, not all of them. V and J calls and clone size come straight from that table; D and trimming were deduced from the DNA. The sample lists 250,000 or so clones, approximately 81% seen once, with roughly 6.7% in the top ten.

The chain is built from TRBV11-3 and TRBJ1-2; D perhaps matches TRBD1 (6 bases). The sample consisted of PBMCs or T cells enriched from blood (not recorded which). The TCR comes from a woman aged 50 to 60 who had been exposed to COVID-19. This chain's CDR3 is CASSLNRAAAYGYTF. CDR3 DNA sequence: TGTGCCAGCAGCTTAAACAGGGCCGCAGCCTATGGCTACACCTTC.